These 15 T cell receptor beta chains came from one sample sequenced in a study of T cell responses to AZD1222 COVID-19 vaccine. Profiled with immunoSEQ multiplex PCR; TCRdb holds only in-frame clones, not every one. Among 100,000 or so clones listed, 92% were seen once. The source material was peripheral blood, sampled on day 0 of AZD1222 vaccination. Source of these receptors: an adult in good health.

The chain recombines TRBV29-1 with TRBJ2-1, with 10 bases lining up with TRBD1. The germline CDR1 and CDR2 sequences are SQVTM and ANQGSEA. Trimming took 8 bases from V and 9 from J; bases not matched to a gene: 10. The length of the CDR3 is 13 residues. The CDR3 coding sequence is TGCAGCCATGGGACAGGGGAATTCGGTGAGCAGTTCTTC. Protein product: CSHGTGEFGEQFF.

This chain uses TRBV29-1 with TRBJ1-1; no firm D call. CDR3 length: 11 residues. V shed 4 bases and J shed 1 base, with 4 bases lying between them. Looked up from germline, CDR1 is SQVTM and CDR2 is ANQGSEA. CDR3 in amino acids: CSVVRNTEAFF. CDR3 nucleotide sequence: TGCAGCGTTGTAAGGAACACTGAAGCTTTCTTT. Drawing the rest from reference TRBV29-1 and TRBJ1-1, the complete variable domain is SAVISQKPSRDICQRGTSLTIQCQVDSQVTMMFWYRQQPGQSLTLIATANQGSEATYESGFVIDKFPISRPNLTFSTLTVSNMSPEDSSIYLCSVVRNTEAFFGQGTRLTVV.

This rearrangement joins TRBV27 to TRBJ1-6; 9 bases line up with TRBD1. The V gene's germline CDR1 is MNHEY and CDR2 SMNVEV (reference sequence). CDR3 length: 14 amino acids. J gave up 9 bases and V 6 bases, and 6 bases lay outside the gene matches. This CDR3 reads CASSEGQGVSPLHF. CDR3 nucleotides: TGTGCCAGCAGCGAGGGACAGGGCGTTTCACCCCTCCACTTT.

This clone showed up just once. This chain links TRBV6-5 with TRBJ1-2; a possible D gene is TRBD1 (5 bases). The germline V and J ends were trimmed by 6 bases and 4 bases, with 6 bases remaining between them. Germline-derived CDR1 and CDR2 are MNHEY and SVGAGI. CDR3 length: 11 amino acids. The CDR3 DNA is TGTGCCAGCAGGGGGGGCTATGGCTACACCTTC. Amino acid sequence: CASRGGYGYTF.

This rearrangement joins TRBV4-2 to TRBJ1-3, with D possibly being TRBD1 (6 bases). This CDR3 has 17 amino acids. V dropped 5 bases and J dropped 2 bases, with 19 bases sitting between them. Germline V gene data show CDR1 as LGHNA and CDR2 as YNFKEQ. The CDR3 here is CASSRIDETGAGNTIYF. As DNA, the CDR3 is TGTGCCAGCAGCAGAATCGACGAGACAGGAGCTGGAAACACCATATATTTT.

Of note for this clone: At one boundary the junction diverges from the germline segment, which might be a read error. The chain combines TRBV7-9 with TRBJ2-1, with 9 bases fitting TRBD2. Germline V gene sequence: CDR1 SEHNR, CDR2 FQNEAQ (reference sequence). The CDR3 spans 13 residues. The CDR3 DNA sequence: TGTGCCAGCAGCTTAGGGGCGGGGACTAGCAAGGTCTTC. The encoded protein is CASSLGAGTSKVF.

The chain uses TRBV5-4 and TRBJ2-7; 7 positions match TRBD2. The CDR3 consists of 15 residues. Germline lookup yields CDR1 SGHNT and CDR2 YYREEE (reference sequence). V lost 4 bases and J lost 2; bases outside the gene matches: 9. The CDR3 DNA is TGTGCCAGCAGCCCTGGGACTACCCTAACCTACGAGCAGTACTTC. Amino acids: CASSPGTTLTYEQYF.

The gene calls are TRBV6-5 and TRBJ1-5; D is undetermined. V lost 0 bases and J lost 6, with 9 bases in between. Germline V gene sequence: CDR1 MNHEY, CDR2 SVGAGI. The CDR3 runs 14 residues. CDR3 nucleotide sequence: TGTGCCAGCAGTTACTCGGAGGGAAGTCAGCCCCAGCATTTT. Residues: CASSYSEGSQPQHF.

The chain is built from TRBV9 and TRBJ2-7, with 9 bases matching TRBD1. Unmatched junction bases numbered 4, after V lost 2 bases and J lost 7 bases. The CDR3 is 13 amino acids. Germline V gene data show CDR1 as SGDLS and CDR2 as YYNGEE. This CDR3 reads CASSVGTGREQYF. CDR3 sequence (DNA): TGTGCCAGCAGCGTTGGGACAGGGAGAGAGCAGTACTTC.

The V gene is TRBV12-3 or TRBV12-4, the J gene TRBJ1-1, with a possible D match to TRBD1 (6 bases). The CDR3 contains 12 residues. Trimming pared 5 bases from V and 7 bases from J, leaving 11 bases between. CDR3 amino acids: CASSRQESEAFF. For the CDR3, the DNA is TGTGCCAGCAGTAGACAGGAGAGTGAAGCTTTCTTT.

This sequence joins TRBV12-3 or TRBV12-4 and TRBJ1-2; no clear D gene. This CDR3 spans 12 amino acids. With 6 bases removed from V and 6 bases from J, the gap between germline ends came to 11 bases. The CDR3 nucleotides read TGTGCCAGCAGCCGCAGACCCAATGGCTACACCTTC. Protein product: CASSRRPNGYTF.

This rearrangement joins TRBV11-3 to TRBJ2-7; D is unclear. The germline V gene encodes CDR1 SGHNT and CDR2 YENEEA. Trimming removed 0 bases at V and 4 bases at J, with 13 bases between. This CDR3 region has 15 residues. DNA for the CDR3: TGTGCCAGCAGCTTAGATGGTGCCAGTCAATACGAGCAGTACTTC. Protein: CASSLDGASQYEQYF.

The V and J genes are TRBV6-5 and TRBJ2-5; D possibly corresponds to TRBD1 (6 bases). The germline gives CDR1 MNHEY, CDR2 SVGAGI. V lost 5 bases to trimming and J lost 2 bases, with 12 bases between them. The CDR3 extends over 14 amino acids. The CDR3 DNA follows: TGTGCCAGCAGTAGGACAGCTCTTCAAGAGACCCAGTACTTC. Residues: CASSRTALQETQYF.

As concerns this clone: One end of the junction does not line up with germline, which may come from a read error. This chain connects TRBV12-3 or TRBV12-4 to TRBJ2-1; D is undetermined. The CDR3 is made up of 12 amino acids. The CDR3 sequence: CASRLGNNEQFF. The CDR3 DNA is TGTGCCAGCAGATTAGGAAACAATGAGCAGTTCTTC.

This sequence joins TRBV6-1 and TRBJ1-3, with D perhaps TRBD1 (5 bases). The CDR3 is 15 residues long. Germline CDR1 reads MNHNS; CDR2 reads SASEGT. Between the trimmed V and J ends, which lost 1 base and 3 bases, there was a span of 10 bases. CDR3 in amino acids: CASSEVWGGGNTIYF. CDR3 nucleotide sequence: TGTGCCAGCAGTGAAGTCTGGGGCGGTGGAAACACCATATATTTT.